This is a list of T cell receptor beta chains from one sample in a study of patients and donors after allogeneic stem cell transplantation. MiXCR, applied by TCRdb to the RT-PCR reads, yields one record per CDR3 protein. The table shows 100,000 to 130,000 distinct CDR3 sequences, with over 30% occurring only once. Sequences were obtained from blood, either unsorted or a sorted T cell fraction (not recorded which). The receptors derive from a human donor who was either an allogeneic HSCT recipient or a stem cell or donor lymphocyte infusion donor (not recorded which). It is not recorded whose cells these are; they may come from a transplant donor. The CDR3 runs from the conserved cysteine through the conserved F or W. Each record gives: V gene, clone size, D gene, J gene, CDR3 length, CDR3 DNA, CDR3 protein. The D gene is left open where the match is weak. Clone size is given for some rows only: seen once, a few or many times, or a class if the clone is expanded.

>TRBV4-3|.|.|TRBJ2-4|13
TGCGCCAGCAGCGTAAAGATACCGGACATTCAGTACTTC
CASSVKIPDIQYF
>TRBV5-1|.|TRBD2|TRBJ2-7|15
TGCGCCAGCAGCCCCACTAGCGGGAGTTTTGGGGAGCAGTACTTC
CASSPTSGSFGEQYF
>TRBV28|many|.|TRBJ1-6|16
TGTGCCAGCAGTTTACAGGGAACCATCTATAATTCACCCCTCCACTTT
CASSLQGTIYNSPLHF
>TRBV7-9|few|.|TRBJ2-1|12
TGTGCCAGCAGCTTAGTCCTCAATGAGCAGTTCTTC
CASSLVLNEQFF
>TRBV6-2/TRBV6-3|.|.|TRBJ2-3|13
TGTGCCAGCAGTCCGCCGCCCACAGATACGCAGTATTTT
CASSPPPTDTQYF
>TRBV7-8|.|TRBD1|TRBJ2-1|15
TGTGCCAGCAGCGCGGACAGGTGGACCCGGAATGAGCAGTTCTTC
CASSADRWTRNEQFF
>TRBV11-2|.|.|TRBJ2-5|15
TGTGCCAGCAGCTTGAAGACTTGGTACCAAGAGACCCAGTACTTC
CASSLKTWYQETQYF
>TRBV12-3/TRBV12-4|few|.|TRBJ1-1|13
TGTGCCAGCACCTTAGGGGGGGTCACTGAAGCTTTCTTT
CASTLGGVTEAFF
>TRBV6-5|few|TRBD1|TRBJ2-2|18
TGTGCCAGCAATACAGGGGGCTTGTACCGCCCGAACACCGGGGAGCTGTTTTTT
CASNTGGLYRPNTGELFF
>TRBV29-1|.|TRBD2|TRBJ2-5|12
TGCAGCGTTGGGGCGGGAGCGGAGACCCAGTACTTC
CSVGAGAETQYF
>TRBV6-5|.|TRBD2|TRBJ2-4|17
TGTGCCAGCAGTACAGGAGCGGGAGGGACCGACAAAAACATTCAGTACTTC
CASSTGAGGTDKNIQYF
>TRBV4-3|.|TRBD2|TRBJ2-3|16
TGCGCCAGCAGCCCCCGGTCGGCTAGCGGAACAGATACGCAGTATTTT
CASSPRSASGTDTQYF
>TRBV29-1|.|.|TRBJ2-7|15
TGCAGCGTTGAAAACCGACGACAGGCACCCTACGAGCAGTACTTC
CSVENRRQAPYEQYF
>TRBV20-1|.|.|TRBJ1-3|13
TGCAGTGCTAGAAACAGTGTGGGCGGCACCATATATTTT
CSARNSVGGTIYF
>TRBV18|.|.|TRBJ2-7|14
TGTGCCAGCTCACCAATAGACTACCCCTACGAGCAGTACTTC
CASSPIDYPYEQYF
>TRBV6-5|few|TRBD2|TRBJ2-3|13
TGTGCCAGCAGTCGACTAGCGCCGGATACGCAGTATTTT
CASSRLAPDTQYF
>TRBV7-2|.|.|TRBJ2-1|18
TGTGCCAGCAGCCATCTCACCCTTCGGGACTTCAGTGACAATGAGCAGTTCTTC
CASSHLTLRDFSDNEQFF
>TRBV11-3|few|.|TRBJ1-1|11
TGTGCCAGCAGCTTTTTGGCTGAAGCTTTCTTT
CASSFLAEAFF
>TRBV4-3|.|.|TRBJ2-3|12
TGCGCCAGCAGCCAAGATAGGAATACGCAGTATTTT
CASSQDRNTQYF
>TRBV7-6|.|.|TRBJ1-4|15
TGTGCCAGCAGCCCCCGGCCCAGACCACAAGGAAAACTGTTTTTT
CASSPRPRPQGKLFF
>TRBV27|few|TRBD1|TRBJ2-7|12
TGTGCCAGCAGTTTCGACAGGGGAGAGCAGTACTTC
CASSFDRGEQYF
>TRBV4-2|.|TRBD2|TRBJ2-3|16
TGTGCCAGCAGCCAATTCCTAGCGGGAGTCGCGGATACGCAGTATTTT
CASSQFLAGVADTQYF
>TRBV11-2|.|TRBD2|TRBJ2-3|17
TGTGCCAGCAGCATAACGACTAGCGGGAGGAGGACAGATACGCAGTATTTT
CASSITTSGRRTDTQYF
>TRBV7-2|.|.|TRBJ2-1|13
TGTGCCAGCAGCTTGAGGGTTAGCAATGAGCAGTTCTTC
CASSLRVSNEQFF
>TRBV7-9|many|TRBD1|TRBJ1-5|14
TGTGCCAGCAGCTTCGGGGACAGGGGTCAGCCCCAGCATTTT
CASSFGDRGQPQHF
>TRBV25-1|.|TRBD1|TRBJ1-1|15
TGTGCCAGCAGTGAACCAGACAGGGAGAACACTGAAGCTTTCTTT
CASSEPDRENTEAFF
>TRBV27|.|.|TRBJ2-1|12
TGTGCCAGCAGTTTGCCCGCCGGGAAGCAGTTCTTC
CASSLPAGKQFF
>TRBV5-1|.|.|TRBJ1-1|13
TGCGCCAGCAGCCCAGGCCCCGTCACTGAAGCTTTCTTT
CASSPGPVTEAFF
>TRBV6-5|.|.|TRBJ1-5|13
TGTGCCAGCAGTTACGAACGCTATCAGCCCCAGCATTTT
CASSYERYQPQHF
>TRBV10-3|few|TRBD2|TRBJ2-5|16
TGTGCCATCCTTCCCGGGACTAGCGGGAGCTCAGAGACCCAGTACTTC
CAILPGTSGSSETQYF
>TRBV6-2/TRBV6-3|.|TRBD2|TRBJ2-7|15
TGTGCCAGCAGTTCTAGCGGATCCATGTCCTACGAGCAGTACTTC
CASSSSGSMSYEQYF
>TRBV2|once|.|TRBJ1-1|13
TGTGCCAGCAACCCTCAGGGGAACACTGAAGCTTTCTTT
CASNPQGNTEAFF
>TRBV29-1|.|.|TRBJ2-5|11
TGCAGCGTTGTAAATTTAGAGACCCAGTACTTC
CSVVNLETQYF
>TRBV4-3|.|TRBD1|TRBJ1-1|13
TGCGCCAGCAGCCAACCCGACAGGGGTGAAGCTTTCTTT
CASSQPDRGEAFF
>TRBV7-2|.|.|TRBJ1-4|15
TGTGCCAGCAGCTTAGCCTCAGGGGCAGGGGAAAAACTGTTTTTT
CASSLASGAGEKLFF
>TRBV4-2|.|.|TRBJ1-3|16
TGTGCCATCAGCCAATCCGAAGTGGCTCTTGGAAACACCATATATTTT
CAISQSEVALGNTIYF
>TRBV5-5|few|.|TRBJ1-2|14
TGTGCCAGCAGCTTGTTTTCATATGACTATGGCTACACCTTC
CASSLFSYDYGYTF
>TRBV10-3|.|.|TRBJ2-7|13
TGTGCCATCAACAACGACAGGAACTACGAGCAGTACTTC
CAINNDRNYEQYF
>TRBV12-3/TRBV12-4|.|.|TRBJ2-7|12
TGTGCCAGCAGTTTAACGGGTTACGAGCAGTACTTC
CASSLTGYEQYF
>TRBV7-9|.|TRBD1|TRBJ2-1|12
TGTGCCAGCAGCCCCGACAGGGTTGAGCAGTTCTTC
CASSPDRVEQFF
>TRBV20-1|.|TRBD2|TRBJ2-2|14
TGCAGTGCTCTAGCGGGAGGGAACACCGGGGAGCTGTTTTTT
CSALAGGNTGELFF
>TRBV29-1|many|.|TRBJ1-2|10
TGCAGCGTCAATTTACATGGCTACACCTTC
CSVNLHGYTF
>TRBV27|.|.|TRBJ2-7|15
TGTGCCAGCAGCCGGGAATACGGGGCCTCCTACGAGCAGTACTTC
CASSREYGASYEQYF
>TRBV5-1|.|TRBD2|TRBJ2-1|18
TGCGCCAGCAGCTTGGGTTCTAGCGGGAGTGAGAAGTACAATGAGCAGTTCTTC
CASSLGSSGSEKYNEQFF
>TRBV12-3/TRBV12-4|few|.|TRBJ2-1|15
TGTGCCAGCAGTCGGGACCCCTCCTGGAGGGGTGAGCAGTTCTTC
CASSRDPSWRGEQFF
>TRBV5-5|few|TRBD1|TRBJ2-5|14
TGTGCCAGCTACAGGGGGCTTAACCAAGAGACCCAGTACTTC
CASYRGLNQETQYF
>TRBV11-3|few|TRBD1|TRBJ2-3|16
TGTGCCAGCAGCTTCACCAGGGGGCCGAGCACAGATACGCAGTATTTT
CASSFTRGPSTDTQYF